The subject of this entry is one T cell receptor beta chain. What this receptor recognizes is not known. No quality values exist for individual bases; no much larger clone is one base distant. The time point tag for this specimen amounts to: baseline before first vaccination. Vaccinee samples were obtained from the UK trials COV001 and COV002, which included a single-blind randomized controlled phase 2/3 trial of AZD1222 (ChAdOx1 nCoV-19) in healthy adults. For TCRbeta chain sequencing, PBMC samples from trial participants were taken at day 0 and at day 28 after the second dose. The CDR3 sequence holds 15 residues, the cysteine and phenylalanine included. The entry retains the CDR3 DNA only, 45 bases that are in frame from base 1. V is clipped by 1 base and J by 6 bases, and the sequence between their germline boundaries is 14 bases long. From a lookup of the germline V gene, CDR1 and CDR2 are KGHDR and SFDVKD.

The CDR3 regions of human TCRbeta chains were analyzed by immunosequencing. Concerning the study's data processing: Repertoire TCRs were matched against a reference library of SARS-CoV-2-specific TCRs generated with the MIRA antigen-specificity platform. Breadth meant the fraction of unique TCRs that were SARS-CoV-2-associated, whereas depth meant the fraction of total T cells that were SARS-CoV-2-associated. Each spike-specific TCR was assigned to its reactive spike region and to a CD4 or CD8 class using the MIRA data. Log10-transformed breadth and depth values were compared by one-way ANOVA with Sidak's multiple comparisons tests. TCRdb carries this immuneACCESS record with in-frame sequences only. Its versions omit some clonotypes, under half of them owing to an unresolved V gene in the studies checked, with the rest unexplained. V, J and clone size derive from that table, while D and trimming were established from the DNA sequence. Within this sample are 100,000 to 150,000 clones, with roughly 90% of them counted one time only. The ten top clones hold approximately 1.5% of the sample.

This record comes from a study of T cell responses to AZD1222 COVID-19 vaccine (dated by TCRdb to the early 2020s). Looking at the study overall: AZD1222 recipients given second doses at about 4 weeks or at about 12 weeks were pooled, since spike-specific TCR depth and breadth were not found to differ between the two schedules. TCR sequencing was performed for fewer than 250 trial participants, of whom about 200 were given two doses of AZD1222 and approximately 26 were given two doses of MenACWY control vaccine. Enrollment into the trials was organized by age into subgroups of 18-55, 56-69 and 70-plus years, and those subgroups contained about 160, 30 and 59 TCR-sequenced participants, respectively. The study at large found these results: A significant rise in spike-specific TCR breadth and depth was observed after two AZD1222 doses relative to day 0 and relative to MenACWY recipients. Reportedly, close to half of the unique spike-specific TCRs recognized epitopes lying outside the regions that are mutated in the B.1.351 and B.1.1.7 variants. Conclusions about previously exposed vaccinees were limited because only six AZD1222 recipients were SARS-CoV-2 seropositive at baseline. Participants were mostly white British and included more females than males, and it was suggested by the authors that clonal diversity may have been underestimated. Because no day 14 peak-response samples were available, the repertoires could be characterized only after the peak T cell response. The whole spike protein was spanned by vaccine-associated CD4 TCRs, and dominant responses were seen in regions 160-218 and 743-854. The 56-69-year group was small, and its depth increase did not reach significance, likely because of low power.

This receptor was taken from an adult in good health. The chain uses TRBV24-1 and TRBJ1-2, with TRBD1 as a weak D call on 6 bases. Sequenced here: peripheral blood, sampled on day 0 of AZD1222 vaccination. The CDR3 reads as follows: CATSDFSRGIDGYTF. The bases read TGTGCCACCAGTGATTTCAGCAGGGGAATTGATGGCTACACCTTC.